This T cell receptor (beta chain) was sequenced during a study of T cell responses to AZD1222 COVID-19 vaccine. This CDR3 is built from 13 residues. V dropped 0 bases and J dropped 9 bases, with 7 bases sitting between them. From germline, CDR1 is SGDLS and CDR2 YYNGEE. Using immunoSEQ multiplex PCR, the repertoire was profiled, and TCRdb retains in-frame clones only, with some absent. The repertoire holds approximately 100,000 clones, with over 75% as singletons. Specimen: peripheral blood, collected 28 days after the second AZD1222 dose. J is TRBJ1-6 and V is TRBV9; the D is unclear. This receptor was obtained from an adult who received the AZD1222 COVID-19 vaccine. CDR3 bases: TGTGCCAGCAGCGTAGCCCCGGGTTCACCCCTCCACTTT. Translated: CASSVAPGSPLHF.